The rows below give T cell receptor beta chains drawn from one sample of a study of T cells in Graves' hyperthyroidism and ophthalmopathy. From the multiplex PCR reads, TCRdb called clonotypes with MiXCR, one entry per CDR3 protein. The sample has around 390,000 distinct CDR3 sequences; roughly 15% are singletons. The sequenced material came from blood. These receptors came from a woman in her twenties or thirties with Graves' ophthalmopathy. The CDR3 runs from the conserved cysteine through the conserved F or W. The D gene is left open where the match is weak. A row's size may be missing; if present it is once, few, many or a size class.

abundance: few
v_gene: TRBV28
d_gene: .
j_gene: TRBJ1-2
CDR3nt: TGTGCCAGCAGTTTGGCCAGAGATGGCTACACCTTC
CDR3aa: CASSLARDGYTF

abundance: many
v_gene: TRBV27
d_gene: .
j_gene: TRBJ2-7
CDR3nt: TGTGCCAGCAGTTCCACGACTAGGGGGTCCTACGAGCAGTACTTC
CDR3aa: CASSSTTRGSYEQYF

abundance: many
v_gene: TRBV7-8
d_gene: .
j_gene: TRBJ2-7
CDR3nt: TGTGCCAGCAGTGTGGCGGAGACACCCTACGAGCAGTACTTC
CDR3aa: CASSVAETPYEQYF

abundance: many
v_gene: TRBV20-1
d_gene: .
j_gene: TRBJ2-1
CDR3nt: TGCAGTGCTCCTGACCCGGGGGTGATAGGCGATGAGCAGTTCTTC
CDR3aa: CSAPDPGVIGDEQFF

abundance: many
v_gene: TRBV2
d_gene: .
j_gene: TRBJ1-5
CDR3nt: TGTGCCAGCAGAGATAGGGCGAATCAGCCCCAGCATTTT
CDR3aa: CASRDRANQPQHF

abundance: many
v_gene: TRBV27
d_gene: .
j_gene: TRBJ2-1
CDR3nt: TGTGCCAGCACGATACAGGGATCTGGTGAGCAGTTCTTC
CDR3aa: CASTIQGSGEQFF

abundance: .
v_gene: TRBV19
d_gene: .
j_gene: TRBJ2-7
CDR3nt: TGTGCCAGTAGTCCCGCTCATAACTCCTACGAGCAGTACTTC
CDR3aa: CASSPAHNSYEQYF

abundance: .
v_gene: TRBV10-3
d_gene: .
j_gene: TRBJ2-1
CDR3nt: TGTGCCATCAGTGGGGGGGCCGGGACTTACCTCAATGAGCAGTTCTTC
CDR3aa: CAISGGAGTYLNEQFF

abundance: many
v_gene: TRBV2
d_gene: .
j_gene: TRBJ1-6
CDR3nt: TGTGCCAGCAGTGATCGCTCCTATAATTCACCCCTCCACTTT
CDR3aa: CASSDRSYNSPLHF

abundance: many
v_gene: TRBV7-2
d_gene: .
j_gene: TRBJ1-5
CDR3nt: TGTGCCAGCAGCTTTAGGACAGCAGCCAATCAGCCCCAGCATTTT
CDR3aa: CASSFRTAANQPQHF

abundance: .
v_gene: TRBV6-5
d_gene: .
j_gene: TRBJ2-2
CDR3nt: TGTGCCAGCAGTTACTCGATACCCGCCGAGGTAGCCGTCACCGGGGAGCTGTTTTTT
CDR3aa: CASSYSIPAEVAVTGELFF

abundance: many
v_gene: TRBV28
d_gene: .
j_gene: TRBJ2-7
CDR3nt: TGTGCCAGCGGGTCTCAAAGGGGGTACGGCTACGAGCAGTACTTC
CDR3aa: CASGSQRGYGYEQYF

abundance: many
v_gene: TRBV5-1
d_gene: TRBD1
j_gene: TRBJ2-1
CDR3nt: TGCGCCAGCAGCTCAGGGGGCGCCTCCAATGAGCAGTTCTTC
CDR3aa: CASSSGGASNEQFF

abundance: many
v_gene: TRBV6-1
d_gene: .
j_gene: TRBJ2-7
CDR3nt: TGTGCCAGCTCTCCTATAACGAAACAGGGCTCCTACGAGCAGTACTTC
CDR3aa: CASSPITKQGSYEQYF

abundance: many
v_gene: TRBV12-5
d_gene: .
j_gene: TRBJ1-5
CDR3nt: TGTGCTAGCAAGGACAGACCCGATAGCAATCAGCCCCAGCATTTT
CDR3aa: CASKDRPDSNQPQHF

abundance: many
v_gene: TRBV28
d_gene: TRBD1
j_gene: TRBJ1-4
CDR3nt: TGTGCCAGCCGGTCCCCAACAGGGGGTGCAACTAATGAAAAACTGTTTTTT
CDR3aa: CASRSPTGGATNEKLFF

abundance: once
v_gene: TRBV9
d_gene: .
j_gene: TRBJ2-3
CDR3nt: TGTGCCAGCAGCGTCGGAGACCGGGGGCCCCACCATTCAGATACGCAGTATTTT
CDR3aa: CASSVGDRGPHHSDTQYF

abundance: many
v_gene: TRBV18
d_gene: .
j_gene: TRBJ2-2
CDR3nt: TGTGCCAGCTCGGCACGGTCGAACACCGGGGAGCTGTTTTTT
CDR3aa: CASSARSNTGELFF

abundance: few
v_gene: TRBV19
d_gene: TRBD1
j_gene: TRBJ1-2
CDR3nt: TGTGCCACCAAACCGGACAGGACAAACTATGGCTACACCTTC
CDR3aa: CATKPDRTNYGYTF

abundance: few
v_gene: TRBV20-1
d_gene: .
j_gene: TRBJ2-3
CDR3nt: TGCAGTGCTAGTCAGGGGTCGAACACAGATACGCAGTATTTT
CDR3aa: CSASQGSNTDTQYF

abundance: many
v_gene: TRBV4-1
d_gene: .
j_gene: TRBJ1-2
CDR3nt: TGCGCCAGCAGCCAAGTGGCAGGCTATGGCTACACCTTC
CDR3aa: CASSQVAGYGYTF

abundance: few
v_gene: TRBV10-3
d_gene: .
j_gene: TRBJ2-1
CDR3nt: TGTGCCATCAGTGATTCCGCGGCGGACCAGTTCTTC
CDR3aa: CAISDSAADQFF

abundance: .
v_gene: TRBV3-1
d_gene: TRBD2
j_gene: TRBJ2-3
CDR3nt: TGTGCCAGCAGCCATCCTAGCGGGGGGGCAGATACGCAGTATTTT
CDR3aa: CASSHPSGGADTQYF

abundance: many
v_gene: TRBV6-5
d_gene: .
j_gene: TRBJ2-2
CDR3nt: TGTGCCAGCAGTTCACTCCCCACCGGGGAGCTGTTTTTT
CDR3aa: CASSSLPTGELFF

abundance: few
v_gene: TRBV7-2
d_gene: TRBD2
j_gene: TRBJ2-3
CDR3nt: TGTGCCAGCAGCTTAACCGGGGGGGCGGGGACAGATACGCAGTATTTT
CDR3aa: CASSLTGGAGTDTQYF

abundance: many
v_gene: TRBV20-1
d_gene: .
j_gene: TRBJ1-1
CDR3nt: TGCAGTGCCTACAGACAAACATTGAACACTGAAGCTTTCTTT
CDR3aa: CSAYRQTLNTEAFF

abundance: many
v_gene: TRBV14
d_gene: .
j_gene: TRBJ1-2
CDR3nt: TGTGCCAGCAGCCAAGGGACAGTCAACTACACCTTC
CDR3aa: CASSQGTVNYTF

abundance: .
v_gene: TRBV25-1
d_gene: .
j_gene: TRBJ1-1
CDR3nt: TGTGCCAGCAGGCTGAGCTCGAACACTGAAGCTTTCTTT
CDR3aa: CASRLSSNTEAFF

abundance: many
v_gene: TRBV27
d_gene: .
j_gene: TRBJ2-7
CDR3nt: TGTGCCAGCAGTTTATTAGGTCCGGGGTCCGAGCAGTACTTC
CDR3aa: CASSLLGPGSEQYF

abundance: many
v_gene: TRBV12-3/TRBV12-4
d_gene: .
j_gene: TRBJ1-2
CDR3nt: TGTGCCAGCACCCCTGGCGGCTCCTATGGCTACACCTTC
CDR3aa: CASTPGGSYGYTF

abundance: .
v_gene: TRBV30
d_gene: TRBD1
j_gene: TRBJ2-7
CDR3nt: TGTGCCTGGACCAGGGGGACCTACGAGCAGTACTTC
CDR3aa: CAWTRGTYEQYF

abundance: many
v_gene: TRBV7-2
d_gene: .
j_gene: TRBJ1-6
CDR3nt: TGTGCCAGCAGCCTTGGACAGAATTCACCCCTCCACTTT
CDR3aa: CASSLGQNSPLHF

abundance: few
v_gene: TRBV29-1
d_gene: TRBD1
j_gene: TRBJ2-2
CDR3nt: TGCAGCGTTGAAGGGACAGGGGGGTCTTTCGGGGAGCTGTTTTTT
CDR3aa: CSVEGTGGSFGELFF

abundance: .
v_gene: TRBV28
d_gene: TRBD1
j_gene: TRBJ1-5
CDR3nt: TGTGCCAGCAGTCCCTCCGGGACAGGGGGGCAGCCCCAGCATTTT
CDR3aa: CASSPSGTGGQPQHF

abundance: many
v_gene: TRBV19
d_gene: .
j_gene: TRBJ2-2
CDR3nt: TGTGCCAGCAGCAAGCTGGGGGGAACCGGGGAGCTGTTTTTT
CDR3aa: CASSKLGGTGELFF

abundance: few
v_gene: TRBV7-2
d_gene: TRBD1
j_gene: TRBJ1-2
CDR3nt: TGTGCCAGCAGCCAAGAGAGGGTGGGACAGGCACTATATGGCTACACCTTC
CDR3aa: CASSQERVGQALYGYTF

abundance: .
v_gene: TRBV28
d_gene: .
j_gene: TRBJ2-6
CDR3nt: TGTGCCAGCAGTTTACAAGTGGAAACCAACGTCCTGACTTTC
CDR3aa: CASSLQVETNVLTF

abundance: many
v_gene: TRBV7-9
d_gene: TRBD2
j_gene: TRBJ2-1
CDR3nt: TGTGCCAGCAGCTCCAGCGGGGGGAACAATGAGCAGTTCTTC
CDR3aa: CASSSSGGNNEQFF

abundance: .
v_gene: TRBV14
d_gene: .
j_gene: TRBJ1-2
CDR3nt: TGTGCCAGCAGCCAAGAGGTGGGGGCCAACTATGGCTACACCTTC
CDR3aa: CASSQEVGANYGYTF

abundance: once
v_gene: TRBV6-4
d_gene: .
j_gene: TRBJ2-5
CDR3nt: TGTGCCAGCAGTGACTCGAACATTGGTAGGACAGCTCCCCAAGAGACCCAGTACTTC
CDR3aa: CASSDSNIGRTAPQETQYF

abundance: many
v_gene: TRBV29-1
d_gene: .
j_gene: TRBJ2-5
CDR3nt: TGCAGCGTTGGAGGGTGGGCGACCCAGTACTTC
CDR3aa: CSVGGWATQYF

abundance: many
v_gene: TRBV6-1
d_gene: TRBD2
j_gene: TRBJ2-7
CDR3nt: TGTGCCAGCAACCCGGGACTAGCGGGTGTACCCTCCTACGAGCAGTACTTC
CDR3aa: CASNPGLAGVPSYEQYF